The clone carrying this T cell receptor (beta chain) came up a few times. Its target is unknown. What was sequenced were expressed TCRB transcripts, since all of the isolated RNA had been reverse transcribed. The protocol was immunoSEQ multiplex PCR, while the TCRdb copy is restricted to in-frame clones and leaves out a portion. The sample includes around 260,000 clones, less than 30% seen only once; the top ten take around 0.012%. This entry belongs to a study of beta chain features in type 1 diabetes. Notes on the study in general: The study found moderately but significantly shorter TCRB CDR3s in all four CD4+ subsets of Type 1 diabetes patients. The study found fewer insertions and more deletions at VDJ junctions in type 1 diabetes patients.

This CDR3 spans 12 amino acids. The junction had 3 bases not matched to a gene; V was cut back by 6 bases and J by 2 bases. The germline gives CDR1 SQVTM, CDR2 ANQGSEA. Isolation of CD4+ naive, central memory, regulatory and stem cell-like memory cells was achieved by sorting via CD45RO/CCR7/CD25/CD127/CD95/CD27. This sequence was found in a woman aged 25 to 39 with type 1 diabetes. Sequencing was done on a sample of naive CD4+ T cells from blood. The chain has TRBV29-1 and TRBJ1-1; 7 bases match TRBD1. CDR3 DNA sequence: TGCAGCGTGGGACAGATAAACACTGAAGCTTTCTTT. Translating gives CSVGQINTEAFF.